This paragraph reports one T cell receptor beta chain. Its antigen remains unknown. The sample belongs to a study of CD8 T cells in ankylosing spondylitis. There are 12 residues in the CDR3. Germline V gene lookup returns CDR1 SGHTA and CDR2 FQGTGA. Trimming pared 1 base from V and 12 bases from J, leaving 10 bases between. One entry per CDR3 protein results from TCRdb running MiXCR on the 5' RACE reads. The sample carries about 800,000 distinct CDR3 sequences, over 9.5% recorded once. Study results and limitations: As for the disease-linked clones, they showed a CD8+ phenotype and occurred at relatively low frequencies in peripheral blood. Researchers reportedly found disease-linked clones significantly enriched in matched ankylosing spondylitis synovial fluid. Among TCR beta sequences, a motif of several highly homologous variants appeared characteristic of ankylosing spondylitis blood.

This TCR came from a male donor with ankylosing spondylitis. The rearrangement links TRBV7-3 to TRBJ2-1; D perhaps matches TRBD1 (6 bases). The sample comprised blood, either unsorted or a sorted T cell fraction (not recorded which). The CDR3 DNA is TGTGCCAGCAGCTTAATCCAGGGGTTGCAGTTCTTC. It yields the protein CASSLIQGLQFF.